What follows are 27 T cell receptor beta chains derived from one specimen sequenced in a study of cytomegalovirus exposure and HLA in healthy donors. Vbeta (60) and Jbeta (13) primers were used in the PCR. Measured with immunoSEQ multiplex PCR; TCRdb has only the in-frame clones, and not every one. The data hold about 150,000 clones, with 82% observed a single time. The sequencing input was PBMCs. These receptors all stem from a woman aged 45 to 65 in good health and CMV-seropositive.

The V gene is TRBV4-1, the J gene TRBJ2-7; D is perhaps TRBD1 (6 bases). V shed 4 bases and J shed 3 bases, with 7 bases lying between them. Germline CDR1 is MGHRA and CDR2 is YSYEKL. The CDR3 contains 12 residues. The CDR3 loop is CASSPQGYEQYF. As DNA, the CDR3 is TGCGCCAGCAGCCCACAGGGCTACGAGCAGTACTTC.

This clone was seen once. The chain couples TRBV5-6 to TRBJ2-5, with TRBD1 identical over 11 bases. The V gene's germline CDR1 is SGHDT and CDR2 YYEEEE. This CDR3 is 16 amino acids long. Trimming cost V 6 bases and J 11 bases; bases outside gene matches: 18. The CDR3 bases are TGTGCCAGCACCTCCCTCGGCCCGGGACAGGGGGTTGAGCAGTACTTC. Its protein is CASTSLGPGQGVEQYF.

V is TRBV4-1 and J is TRBJ1-2; no reliable D call. Trimming removed 0 bases from V and 4 bases from J, with 12 bases in between. Germline V gene sequence: CDR1 MGHRA, CDR2 YSYEKL. The CDR3 has 15 residues. CDR3 DNA sequence: TGCGCCAGCAGCCAAGAAGGGAGACCCGGCTATGGCTACACCTTC. Its protein is CASSQEGRPGYGYTF.

The rearrangement uses TRBV29-1 and TRBJ1-3, with TRBD1 identical over 8 bases. The CDR3 spans 13 residues. Germline V gives CDR1 SQVTM, CDR2 ANQGSEA. V was clipped by 7 bases and J by 9 bases; unmatched bases: 11. CDR3 nucleotides: TGCAGCGCGACAGGGGCCAAGTATGCCACCATATATTTT. Translating it yields CSATGAKYATIYF. Supplemented by reference TRBV29-1 and TRBJ1-3, the full variable domain reads SAVISQKPSRDICQRGTSLTIQCQVDSQVTMMFWYRQQPGQSLTLIATANQGSEATYESGFVIDKFPISRPNLTFSTLTVSNMSPEDSSIYLCSATGAKYATIYFGEGSWLTVV.

The table lists this clone with a count of one. The rearrangement uses TRBV7-2 and TRBJ1-3; D remains unclear. Trimming removed 4 bases at V and 0 bases at J, with 10 bases between. The CDR3 has 15 residues. Germline CDR1 and CDR2: SGHTA and FQGNSA. In DNA form, the CDR3 reads TGTGCCAGCAGCTCCGACTCCAGCTCTGGAAACACCATATATTTT. Protein product: CASSSDSSSGNTIYF.

This clone was seen a single time. The sample has other DNA sequences that encode this CDR3 too. The V gene is TRBV9, the J gene TRBJ2-3; 8 bases are a match to TRBD2. V gave up 2 bases and J gave up 3 bases; unmatched junction bases: 5. The CDR3 is made up of 15 amino acids. Germline V lookup: CDR1 SGDLS, CDR2 YYNGEE. CDR3 sequence (DNA): TGTGCCAGCAGCGTGAGCGGGGGCGGGACAGATACGCAGTATTTT. Its protein product is CASSVSGGGTDTQYF.

This chain links TRBV7-9 with TRBJ1-2; 9 bases are a match to TRBD1. CDR1 and CDR2 from the germline V gene are SEHNR and FQNEAQ (reference sequence). The CDR3 consists of 13 residues. Losses at the gene ends were 6 bases for V and 8 bases for J; bases not matched to a gene: 7. DNA of the CDR3: TGTGCCAGCAGGTTACAGGGGGCGGGAGGCTACACCTTC. Its protein product is CASRLQGAGGYTF.

The J gene is TRBJ2-2, the V gene TRBV14; 9 bases agree with TRBD2. Germline V gene sequence: CDR1 SGHDN, CDR2 FVKESK. The V segment lost 3 bases and the J segment 7 bases; nucleotides outside the gene matches: 6. The CDR3 consists of 15 residues. The CDR3 reads CASSHLAGELGELFF. DNA of the CDR3: TGTGCCAGCAGCCATTTAGCGGGGGAACTCGGGGAGCTGTTTTTT.

The J gene is TRBJ2-1, the V gene TRBV2; perhaps TRBD1 as D (5 bases). The V end was cut by 0 bases, the J end by 15 bases, with 15 bases between. This CDR3 spans 13 amino acids. Per the germline V gene, CDR1 is SNHLY and CDR2 is FYNNEI. This CDR3 is CASSEARKGQRFF. The CDR3 DNA reads TGTGCCAGCAGTGAAGCGAGGAAGGGGCAGCGGTTCTTC.

V and J are TRBV2 and TRBJ1-6, with a weak D call TRBD1 (6 bases). From germline, CDR1 is SNHLY and CDR2 FYNNEI. The CDR3 extends over 15 amino acids. The V end lost 5 bases, the J end lost 1 base, and 9 bases lay between the germline ends. CDR3 sequence (DNA): TGTGCCAGCAGTAGGGACACTTCCTATAATTCACCCCTCCACTTT. Amino acid sequence: CASSRDTSYNSPLHF.

This clone was counted between two and nine times. The rearrangement joins TRBV27 to TRBJ1-2; D is ambiguous. The length of the CDR3 is 17 residues. CDR1 is MNHEY, CDR2 SMNVEV, per germline (reference sequence). The germline V and J ends were trimmed by 5 bases and 3 bases, with 22 bases remaining between them. The CDR3: CASSPYGLEHAYYGYTF. The DNA of the CDR3 is TGTGCCAGCAGTCCCTATGGACTGGAACACGCCTACTATGGCTACACCTTC.

The CDR3 DNA sequence: TGCGCCAGCAGCCACTCCCCCCCCAGCGGGGTCTACAATGAGCAGTTCTTC. As protein: CASSHSPPSGVYNEQFF. The chain uses TRBV4-3 and TRBJ2-1, with TRBD2 matching 7 bases. Unmatched junction bases numbered 11, after V lost 3 bases and J lost 3 bases. This CDR3 is built from 17 residues. Germline CDR1 is LGHNA and CDR2 is YSLEER.

The chain links TRBV5-4 to TRBJ2-3; TRBD1 might be the D (5 bases). Per the germline V gene, CDR1 is SGHNT and CDR2 is YYREEE (reference sequence). This CDR3 has 13 amino acids. Between the trimmed V and J ends, which lost 3 bases and 1 base, there was a span of 6 bases. The CDR3 reads CASSSRGTDTQYF. As DNA, the CDR3 is TGTGCCAGCAGCTCCAGGGGCACAGATACGCAGTATTTT.

V is TRBV7-2 and J is TRBJ2-2, with TRBD2 identical over 11 bases. CDR1 and CDR2 from the germline V gene are SGHTA and FQGNSA. The CDR3 sequence is 18 residues long. The trim removed 4 bases at V and 3 bases at J, leaving 10 bases unmatched. For the CDR3, the DNA is TGTGCCAGCAGCTCCGCCCTAGCGGGGGGTTTCGACACCGGGGAGCTGTTTTTT. This codes for CASSSALAGGFDTGELFF.

The chain recombines TRBV6-1 with TRBJ1-6, with D perhaps TRBD1 (6 bases). The CDR3 is 15 residues long. The germline V gene encodes CDR1 MNHNS and CDR2 SASEGT. Trimming left V 6 bases short and J 5 bases short, with 14 bases between. For the CDR3, the DNA is TGTGCCAGCAGGATTCTGACAGGAAATAATTCACCCCTCCACTTT. Protein: CASRILTGNNSPLHF.

V is TRBV7-6 and J is TRBJ2-1; 8 bases are shared with TRBD1. J lost 8 bases, V lost 4 bases, and 10 bases had no gene match. The CDR3 has 15 amino acids. Germline CDR1 and CDR2: SGHVS and FNYEAQ. This chain's CDR3 is CASSSEDREWHEQFF. CDR3 bases: TGTGCCAGCAGCTCCGAGGACAGGGAATGGCATGAGCAGTTCTTC.

The chain joins TRBV15 to TRBJ2-3; D is perhaps TRBD1 (6 bases). Trimming took 1 base from V and 3 from J, leaving 11 bases between them. The CDR3 runs to 15 residues. Germline V CDR1 and CDR2: LNHNV, YYDKDF (reference sequence). CDR3 bases: TGTGCCACCAGCAGAGTACAGGGCCAAACAGATACGCAGTATTTT. Its protein product is CATSRVQGQTDTQYF.

This rearrangement joins TRBV7-2 to TRBJ2-3; 10 nucleotides match TRBD2. Germline V lookup: CDR1 SGHTA, CDR2 FQGNSA. V gave up 5 bases and J gave up 11 bases; unmatched junction bases: 10. The CDR3 extends over 14 amino acids. The CDR3 loop reads CASSPEWLAGGQYF. In DNA, the CDR3 is TGTGCCAGCAGCCCGGAGTGGTTAGCGGGGGGGCAGTATTTT.

This rearrangement joins TRBV2 to TRBJ1-4; 7 nucleotides match TRBD1. This CDR3 region has 15 residues. The germline V gene has CDR1 SNHLY and CDR2 FYNNEI. V shed 1 base and J 3 bases; nucleotides not matched to a gene: 2. CDR3 nucleotides: TGTGCCAGCAGTGAAGTCGGGACAGCTAATGAAAAACTGTTTTTT. This gives the protein CASSEVGTANEKLFF.

V usage is TRBV7-9 and J usage is TRBJ2-3; tentative D call: TRBD2 (6 bases). Germline CDR1 reads SEHNR; CDR2 reads FQNEAQ (reference sequence). This CDR3 has 18 residues. V was cut by 5 bases and J by 0 bases, with 21 bases left in between. Here the CDR3 reads CASSPRMGGGGSTDTQYF. In nucleotides, the CDR3 is TGTGCCAGCAGCCCGAGAATGGGAGGAGGAGGCAGCACAGATACGCAGTATTTT.

The chain recombines TRBV19 with TRBJ1-2, with D possibly matching TRBD1 (6 bases). The CDR3 loop spans 14 amino acids. Per germline, CDR1 LNHDA and CDR2 SQIVND (reference sequence). V was pared by 8 bases and J by 4 bases, with 17 bases between. CDR3 sequence reads: CASGVAGAGYGYTF. CDR3 in DNA: TGTGCCAGTGGGGTGGCGGGGGCCGGCTATGGCTACACCTTC.

This sequence joins TRBV7-9 and TRBJ2-7; 9 bases line up with TRBD1. V lost 5 bases and J lost 7; bases outside the gene matches: 9. Per the germline V gene, CDR1 is SEHNR and CDR2 is FQNEAQ (reference sequence). The CDR3 is 14 residues long. For the CDR3, the DNA is TGTGCCAGCAGCCCCCGACAGGGGGTGAAGGAGCAGTACTTC. Its translation: CASSPRQGVKEQYF.

The V gene is TRBV4-1, the J gene TRBJ2-3, with TRBD2 matching 10 bases. The CDR3 totals 16 residues. J gave up 1 base and V 3 bases, and 4 bases lay outside the gene matches. Germline V gene lookup returns CDR1 MGHRA and CDR2 YSYEKL. As DNA, the CDR3 is TGCGCCAGCAGCCACCCCGGGACTAGCGGCACAGATACGCAGTATTTT. Encoded protein: CASSHPGTSGTDTQYF.

The chain employs TRBV9 and TRBJ2-1; 10 nucleotides line up with TRBD2. This CDR3 region has 16 residues. V lost 6 bases, J lost 4 bases, and 10 bases stayed unmatched. Per the germline V gene, CDR1 is SGDLS and CDR2 is YYNGEE. The CDR3 nucleotides are TGTGCCAGCACCGAGAGCGGGACTAGCGTTTACAATGAGCAGTTCTTC. It codes for CASTESGTSVYNEQFF.

The gene calls are TRBV27 and TRBJ2-3, with D possibly being TRBD2 (5 bases). The germline V gene has CDR1 MNHEY and CDR2 SMNVEV (reference sequence). CDR3 length: 18 amino acids. V dropped 6 bases and J dropped 6 bases, with 28 bases sitting between them. The CDR3 is CASRTFETGERMIDTQYF. CDR3 DNA sequence: TGTGCCAGCAGAACTTTCGAGACCGGGGAACGTATGATCGATACGCAGTATTTT.

V and J are TRBV21-1 and TRBJ2-7; the table's D call, TRBD2, was not checked against the DNA. TRBV21-1 is a known pseudogene. The CDR3 runs to 19 residues. CDR3 sequence (DNA): TGTGCCAGCAGCAAAACCAGGCCAGGGAATTTAGCCGGGAGGTACGAGCAGTACTTC. This gives the protein CASSKTRPGNLAGRYEQYF.

This clone was observed a single time. J is TRBJ1-2 and V is TRBV5-1; no reliable D call. V gave up 0 bases and J gave up 4 bases, with 16 bases separating them. CDR1 is SGHRS and CDR2 is YFSETQ in the germline V gene. This CDR3 comprises 16 residues. Here the CDR3 reads CASSLARGIPFYGYTF. As DNA, the CDR3 is TGCGCCAGCAGCTTGGCCAGAGGGATCCCTTTCTATGGCTACACCTTC.